This TCR beta chain was obtained from a study of beta chain features in type 1 diabetes. Expressed TCRB transcripts were sequenced because the isolated RNA had all been reverse transcribed beforehand. Sequencing was performed with immunoSEQ multiplex PCR; in TCRdb, only in-frame clones are kept and a portion is missing. The table lists 220,000 or so clones, 68% of them singletons. Trimming stripped 3 bases from V and 4 bases from J, with 9 bases between. Germline CDR1 SEHNR, CDR2 FQNEAQ (reference sequence). The CDR3 is 13 residues long. Input material: naive CD4+ T cells from blood. The chain recombines TRBV7-9 with TRBJ2-5; a possible D gene is TRBD2 (6 bases). The TCR originated in a man in his thirties or forties in good health. CDR3 in amino acids: CASSFLGGETQYF. The CDR3 nucleotides read TGTGCCAGCAGCTTTTTGGGGGGAGAGACCCAGTACTTC.